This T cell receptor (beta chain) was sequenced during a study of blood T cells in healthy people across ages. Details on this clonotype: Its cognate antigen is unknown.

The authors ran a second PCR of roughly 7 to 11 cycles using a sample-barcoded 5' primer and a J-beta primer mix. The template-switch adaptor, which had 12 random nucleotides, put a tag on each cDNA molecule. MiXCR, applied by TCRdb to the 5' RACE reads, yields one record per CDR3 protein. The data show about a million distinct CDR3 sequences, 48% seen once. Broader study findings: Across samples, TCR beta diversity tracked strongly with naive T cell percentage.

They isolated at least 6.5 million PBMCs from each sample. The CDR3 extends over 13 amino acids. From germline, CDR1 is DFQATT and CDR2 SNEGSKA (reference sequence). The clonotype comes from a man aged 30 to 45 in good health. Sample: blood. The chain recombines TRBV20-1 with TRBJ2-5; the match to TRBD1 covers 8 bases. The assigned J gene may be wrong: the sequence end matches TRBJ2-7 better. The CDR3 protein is CSARGDRGHEQYF. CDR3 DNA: TGCAGTGCTAGAGGAGACAGGGGCCACGAGCAGTACTTC.